Presented here are 18 T cell receptor beta chains from one specimen sequenced in a study of blood T cell repertoires in COVID-19. TCRdb's copy holds only in-frame clones and misses some; the assay was immunoSEQ multiplex PCR. Of 80,000 to 95,000 clones listed, roughly 88% are singletons. Sequencing input: peripheral blood. The receptor set was obtained from a man in his 70s with acute or convalescent COVID-19.

V is TRBV28 and J is TRBJ1-6, with a possible D match to TRBD1 (6 bases). Trimming shortened V by 6 bases and J by 7 bases, and 19 bases separated the two germline ends. Germline values: CDR1 MDHEN, CDR2 SYDVKM. The CDR3 length is 16 residues. The chain's CDR3 is CASSPSLAGVNSPLHF. The CDR3 coding sequence is TGTGCCAGCAGCCCCAGTCTGGCAGGGGTAAATTCACCCCTCCACTTT.

The gene calls are TRBV3-1 (or the pseudogene TRBV3-2) and TRBJ1-1, with 7 bases matching TRBD1. Germline V gene lookup returns CDR1 LGHDT and CDR2 YNNKEL (reference sequence). V trimming: 10 bases; J trimming: 4 bases; junction bases outside the gene matches: 6. This CDR3 region has 12 residues. CDR3 sequence reads: CATGGSGTEAFF. In DNA form, the CDR3 reads TGTGCCACAGGGGGTAGCGGCACTGAAGCTTTCTTT.

The V and J genes are TRBV27 and TRBJ2-7; 10 bases align to TRBD2. CDR3 length: 18 amino acids. With 5 bases clipped from V and 4 bases from J, the junction kept 17 bases outside the gene matches. CDR1 is MNHEY, CDR2 SMNVEV, per germline (reference sequence). The CDR3 here is CASSPLTSGVLRVYEQYF. For the CDR3, the DNA is TGTGCCAGCAGTCCCCTAACTAGCGGGGTTTTGCGGGTTTACGAGCAGTACTTC.

This chain links TRBV2 with TRBJ2-4, with 7 nucleotides matching TRBD2. The CDR3 covers 17 residues. Germline CDR1 is SNHLY and CDR2 is FYNNEI. V gave up 2 bases and J gave up 3 bases; unmatched junction bases: 10. This chain's CDR3 is CASSELYLGEGKNIQYF. DNA for the CDR3: TGTGCCAGCAGTGAATTGTACTTAGGGGAGGGCAAAAACATTCAGTACTTC.

V usage is TRBV9 and J usage is TRBJ2-3; tentatively, D is TRBD2 (7 bases). The germline V gene has CDR1 SGDLS and CDR2 YYNGEE. The CDR3 spans 16 residues. The ends were cut back, 5 bases at V and 2 bases at J, with 18 bases in the middle. The CDR3 bases are TGTGCCAGCAGTCTAGAGCCCCGGGGGGCCACAGATACGCAGTATTTT. Residues: CASSLEPRGATDTQYF.

The chain is built from TRBV6-5 and TRBJ2-1, with 9 bases matching TRBD1. Germline-derived CDR1 and CDR2 are MNHEY and SVGAGI. The CDR3 runs to 15 residues. Trimming at V came to 6 bases and at J to 9 bases, leaving 12 bases not matched to a gene. The CDR3 region is CASRPLDRGHGEQFF. Here the CDR3 DNA reads TGTGCCAGCAGACCCTTGGACAGGGGCCATGGTGAGCAGTTCTTC.

The CDR3, as DNA: TGTGCCAGCTCACCACAGGGGACAGGGAGTAATCAGCCCCAGCATTTT. Translating gives CASSPQGTGSNQPQHF. This chain connects TRBV18 to TRBJ1-5, with 9 bases fitting TRBD1. The germline V gene has CDR1 KGHSH and CDR2 LQKENI. Trimming cost V 1 base and J 4 bases; bases outside gene matches: 5. The CDR3 contains 16 residues.

This clone was counted between two and nine times. The chain employs TRBV27 and TRBJ2-2; no clear D gene. The V and J ends lost 0 bases and 1 base respectively, with 6 bases between them. Germline CDR1 is MNHEY and CDR2 is SMNVEV (reference sequence). The CDR3 sequence is 15 residues long. The CDR3 here is CASSLSLRNTGELFF. The CDR3 nucleotides are TGTGCCAGCAGTTTATCTCTCCGGAACACCGGGGAGCTGTTTTTT.

V and J are TRBV6-5 and TRBJ2-7, with D possibly TRBD1 on 5 matching bases. The CDR3 is 13 residues long. The V and J ends lost 1 base and 6 bases respectively, with 10 bases between them. Germline CDR1 is MNHEY and CDR2 is SVGAGI. The DNA of the CDR3 is TGTGCCAGCAGTTACTGGCCCCAGGGCGAGCAGTACTTC. Translated, it gives CASSYWPQGEQYF.

The rearrangement links TRBV7-2 to TRBJ2-4, with 8 bases matching TRBD2. This CDR3 has 16 residues. The germline V gene encodes CDR1 SGHTA and CDR2 FQGNSA. The junction had 10 bases not matched to a gene; V was cut back by 4 bases and J by 5 bases. This CDR3 is CASSSKSGSLQNIQYF. The CDR3 nucleotides read TGTGCCAGCAGCTCCAAAAGCGGGAGTTTGCAAAACATTCAGTACTTC.

The V gene is TRBV7-2, the J gene TRBJ1-3; possible D gene TRBD1, 6 bases. Trimming took off 5 bases at V and 4 bases at J, with 15 bases between the two ends. Germline CDR1 reads SGHTA; CDR2 reads FQGNSA. CDR3 length: 15 residues. CDR3 sequence reads: CASSMGHPRGNTIYF. The CDR3 DNA reads TGTGCCAGCAGCATGGGACACCCCAGGGGAAACACCATATATTTT. Full variable domain (missing parts from reference TRBV7-2 and TRBJ1-3): GAGVSQSPSNKVTEKGKDVELRCDPISGHTALYWYRQSLGQGLEFLIYFQGNSAPDKSGLPSDRFSAERTGGSVSTLTIQRTQQEDSAVYLCASSMGHPRGNTIYFGEGSWLTVV.

The table lists this clone with a few counts. The chain uses TRBV6-2 or TRBV6-3 and TRBJ2-5, with a weak D call TRBD1 (6 bases). From germline, CDR1 is MNHEY and CDR2 SVGEGT. The CDR3 consists of 13 residues. The V end was cut by 3 bases, the J end by 4 bases, with 9 bases between. The CDR3 DNA sequence: TGTGCCAGCAGTTATGTAGGGGGAGAGACCCAGTACTTC. It is translated as CASSYVGGETQYF.

This rearrangement joins TRBV7-3 to TRBJ2-1, with 8 bases that match TRBD2. Trimming at V came to 5 bases and at J to 7 bases, leaving 10 bases not matched to a gene. The germline CDR1 and CDR2 sequences are SGHTA and FQGTGA. The CDR3 consists of 15 residues. The CDR3 nucleotides read TGTGCCAGCAGCCGAGCCTTTAGCGGGGTTAATGAGCAGTTCTTC. Residues: CASSRAFSGVNEQFF.

This clone showed up just a few times. This chain uses TRBV4-3 with TRBJ1-2; 9 positions match TRBD1. J was trimmed by 7 bases and V by 4 bases; bases with no gene match: 7. The CDR3 has 14 amino acids. From germline, CDR1 is LGHNA and CDR2 YSLEER. Here the CDR3 reads CASSPSQGAGGYTF. The DNA for the CDR3 is TGCGCCAGCAGCCCCTCACAGGGGGCTGGTGGCTACACCTTC.

The rearrangement joins TRBV7-2 to TRBJ1-5, with 8 bases identical to TRBD1. This CDR3 is built from 14 residues. Germline CDR1 is SGHTA and CDR2 is FQGNSA. J lost 0 bases, V lost 5 bases, and 0 bases had no gene match. CDR3 DNA sequence: TGTGCCAGCAGCCAGGGGGCTAGCAATCAGCCCCAGCATTTT. Encoded protein: CASSQGASNQPQHF. Drawing the rest from reference TRBV7-2 and TRBJ1-5, the complete variable domain is GAGVSQSPSNKVTEKGKDVELRCDPISGHTALYWYRQSLGQGLEFLIYFQGNSAPDKSGLPSDRFSAERTGGSVSTLTIQRTQQEDSAVYLCASSQGASNQPQHFGDGTRLSIL.

J is TRBJ1-3 and V is TRBV28; D is ambiguous. Trimming took 5 bases from V and 1 from J, leaving 9 bases between them. This CDR3 has 14 residues. Germline V lookup: CDR1 MDHEN, CDR2 SYDVKM. As DNA, the CDR3 is TGTGCCAGCAGTCCTAGTGGGTCTGGAAACACCATATATTTT. It yields the protein CASSPSGSGNTIYF.

The CDR3 DNA reads TGTGCCAGCAGCCCCGGGACAGGGGCCACCCCCCAGTACTTC. It is translated as CASSPGTGATPQYF. The J gene is TRBJ2-7, the V gene TRBV7-3, with 10 nucleotides matching TRBD1. The CDR3 is 14 residues long. J was trimmed by 10 bases and V by 5 bases; bases with no gene match: 11. Germline CDR1 reads SGHTA; CDR2 reads FQGTGA.

The chain has TRBV18 and TRBJ1-4, with 8 bases lining up with TRBD1. From germline, CDR1 is KGHSH and CDR2 LQKENI. The CDR3 sequence is 18 residues long. After removal of 3 bases from V and 0 bases from J, the junction contained 9 bases not matched to a gene. In DNA, the CDR3 is TGTGCCAGCTCACCGAGGATTCAGGACAGGGCAACTAATGAAAAACTGTTTTTT. Residues: CASSPRIQDRATNEKLFF.